What follows describes a single TCR beta chain. This sample stems from a study of T cell responses to AZD1222 COVID-19 vaccine. Measured with immunoSEQ multiplex PCR; TCRdb has only the in-frame clones, and not every one. The data contain over 95,000 clones, around 89% of them seen just once; the ten biggest clones take up roughly 6.7%. The starting material was peripheral blood, obtained 28 days after the second AZD1222 dose. This TCR came from an adult who received the AZD1222 COVID-19 vaccine.

CDR3 sequence reads: CASSLDATSGADTQYF. The DNA for the CDR3 is TGTGCCAGCAGCTTAGACGCCACCTCAGGGGCAGATACGCAGTATTTT. The chain combines TRBV7-2 with TRBJ2-3, with TRBD1 as a possible D gene (6 bases). V dropped 1 base and J dropped 4 bases, with 15 bases sitting between them. The CDR3 is 16 amino acids. Germline lookup yields CDR1 SGHTA and CDR2 FQGNSA.